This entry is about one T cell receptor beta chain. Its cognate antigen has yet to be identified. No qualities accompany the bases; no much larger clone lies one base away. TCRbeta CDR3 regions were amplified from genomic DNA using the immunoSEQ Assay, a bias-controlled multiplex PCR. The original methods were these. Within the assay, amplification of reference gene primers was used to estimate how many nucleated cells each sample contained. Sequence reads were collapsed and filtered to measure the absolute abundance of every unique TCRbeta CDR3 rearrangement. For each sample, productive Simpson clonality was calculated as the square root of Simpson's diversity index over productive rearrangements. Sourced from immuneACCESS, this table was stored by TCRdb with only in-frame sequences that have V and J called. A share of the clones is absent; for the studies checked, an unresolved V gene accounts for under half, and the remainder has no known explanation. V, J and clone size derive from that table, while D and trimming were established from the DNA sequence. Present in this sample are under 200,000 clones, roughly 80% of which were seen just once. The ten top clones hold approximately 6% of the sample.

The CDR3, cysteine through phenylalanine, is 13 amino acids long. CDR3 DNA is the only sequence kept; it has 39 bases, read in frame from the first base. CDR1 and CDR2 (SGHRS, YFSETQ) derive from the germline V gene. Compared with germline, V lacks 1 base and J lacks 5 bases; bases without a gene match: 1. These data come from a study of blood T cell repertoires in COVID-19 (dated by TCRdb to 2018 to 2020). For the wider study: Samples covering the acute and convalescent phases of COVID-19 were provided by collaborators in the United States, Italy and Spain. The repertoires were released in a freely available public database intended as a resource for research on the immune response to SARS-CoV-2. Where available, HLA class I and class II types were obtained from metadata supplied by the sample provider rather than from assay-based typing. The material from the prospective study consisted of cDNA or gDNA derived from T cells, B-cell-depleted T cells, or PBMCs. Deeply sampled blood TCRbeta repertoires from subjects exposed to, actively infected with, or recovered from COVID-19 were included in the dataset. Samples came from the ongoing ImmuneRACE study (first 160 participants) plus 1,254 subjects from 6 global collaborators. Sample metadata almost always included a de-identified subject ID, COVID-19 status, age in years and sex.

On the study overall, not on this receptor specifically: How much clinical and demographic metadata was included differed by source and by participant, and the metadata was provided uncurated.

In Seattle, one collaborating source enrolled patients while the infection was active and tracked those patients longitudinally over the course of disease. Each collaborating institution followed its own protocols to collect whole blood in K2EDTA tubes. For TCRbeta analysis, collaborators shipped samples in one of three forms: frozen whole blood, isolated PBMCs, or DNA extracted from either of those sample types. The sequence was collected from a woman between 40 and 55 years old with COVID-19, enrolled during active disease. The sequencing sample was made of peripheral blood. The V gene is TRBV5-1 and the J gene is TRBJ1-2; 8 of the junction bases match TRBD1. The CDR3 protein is CASSLQGAYGYTF. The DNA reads TGCGCCAGCAGCTTGCAGGGGGCTTATGGCTACACCTTC. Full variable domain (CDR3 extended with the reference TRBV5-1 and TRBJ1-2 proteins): KAGVTQTPRYLIKTRGQQVTLSCSPISGHRSVSWYQQTPGQGLQFLFEYFSETQRNKGNFPGRFSGRQFSNSRSEMNVSTLELGDSALYLCASSLQGAYGYTFGSGTRLTVV.